This TCR beta chain was identified in a study of cytomegalovirus exposure and HLA in healthy donors. Germline V lookup: CDR1 SGHTA, CDR2 FQGTGA. Trimming removed 5 bases from V and 0 bases from J; junction bases left unmatched: 4. The CDR3 loop spans 18 amino acids. 13 Jbeta primers and 60 Vbeta primers were used for the PCR. The assay was immunoSEQ multiplex PCR, and TCRdb's table has in-frame clones only and misses some. Of roughly 180,000 clones listed, 75% to 80% are singletons. Material for sequencing was PBMCs. This clonotype originated in a female donor in good health and CMV-seronegative. The rearrangement joins TRBV7-3 to TRBJ2-2; 15 bases are shared with TRBD2. In nucleotides, the CDR3 is TGTGCCAGCAGCCCGGGACTAGCGGGAGGTGCGAACACCGGGGAGCTGTTTTTT. This gives the protein CASSPGLAGGANTGELFF.